Below are 23 T cell receptor beta chains sequenced from a single sample in a study of identical twins. MiXCR, applied by TCRdb to the 5' RACE reads, yields one record per CDR3 protein. Of approximately 210,000 distinct CDR3 sequences in the sample, approximately 9% were seen once. Material: memory (CD45RO+) T cells sorted from blood. The receptors originated from a woman between 18 and 29 years old in good health.

The rearrangement uses TRBV9 and TRBJ2-5, with 10 nucleotides matching TRBD1. The CDR3 sequence is 14 residues long. J gave up 5 bases and V 4 bases, and 5 bases lay outside the gene matches. Germline V gene data show CDR1 as SGDLS and CDR2 as YYNGEE. Here the CDR3 reads CASSQTGGAETQYF. CDR3 nucleotides: TGTGCCAGCAGCCAGACAGGGGGCGCCGAGACCCAGTACTTC.

This clonotype was recorded many times. The chain is built from TRBV9 and TRBJ2-3; 12 bases map to TRBD1. The CDR3 has 14 amino acids. The V gene's germline CDR1 is SGDLS and CDR2 YYNGEE. V shed 2 bases and J 10 bases; nucleotides not matched to a gene: 5. CDR3 region: CASSVGTGGFPQYF. DNA of the CDR3: TGTGCCAGCAGCGTCGGGACAGGGGGCTTTCCGCAGTATTTT. Variable domain in full (rest from reference TRBV9 and TRBJ2-3): DSGVTQTPKHLITATGQRVTLRCSPRSGDLSVYWYQQSLDQGLQFLIQYYNGEERAKGNILERFSAQQFPDLHSELNLSSLELGDSALYFCASSVGTGGFPQYFGPGTRLTVL.

This clonotype was found a few times. This chain links TRBV20-1 with TRBJ2-5, with D perhaps being TRBD1 or TRBD2 (5 bases each). The CDR3 loop spans 13 amino acids. CDR1 DFQATT and CDR2 SNEGSKA come from the germline V gene (reference sequence). Trimming pared 5 bases from V and 5 bases from J, leaving 15 bases between. The DNA for the CDR3 is TGCAGTGCTCCGGCAGGGCGGGTGGAGACCCAGTACTTC. Translation gives CSAPAGRVETQYF.

This clonotype turned up a few times. The V gene is TRBV7-7, the J gene TRBJ2-1, with TRBD2 matching over 9 bases. V trimming: 5 bases; J trimming: 5 bases; junction bases outside the gene matches: 1. The CDR3 runs 13 residues. Germline V CDR1 and CDR2: SSHAT, FNYEAQ (reference sequence). The CDR3 coding sequence is TGTGCCAGCAGCCGACTAGCGGACAATGAGCAGTTCTTC. This codes for CASSRLADNEQFF.

This clonotype was detected many times. The gene calls are TRBV20-1 and TRBJ2-1; D is unresolved. The germline V gene encodes CDR1 DFQATT and CDR2 SNEGSKA (reference sequence). With 6 bases removed from V and 3 bases from J, the gap between germline ends came to 6 bases. This CDR3 spans 11 amino acids. The CDR3 sequence: CSAWNYNEQFF. The CDR3 nucleotides are TGCAGTGCCTGGAACTACAATGAGCAGTTCTTC.

The chain combines TRBV29-1 with TRBJ2-3; 10 bases map to TRBD2. Germline lookup yields CDR1 SQVTM and CDR2 ANQGSEA. The CDR3 is 14 residues long. V lost 4 bases and J lost 6; bases outside the gene matches: 7. Here the CDR3 reads CSVGRAGGLDTQYF. The CDR3 DNA is TGCAGCGTTGGGCGAGCGGGAGGGCTGGATACGCAGTATTTT.

The chain links TRBV25-1 to TRBJ2-5; D is uncertain. V lost 2 bases to trimming and J lost 5 bases, with 9 bases between them. The CDR3 spans 13 residues. Per germline, CDR1 MGHDK and CDR2 SYGVNS. CDR3 amino acids: CASSEPGRETQYF. The DNA for the CDR3 is TGTGCCAGCAGTGAACCAGGACGGGAGACCCAGTACTTC. The whole variable domain, filled in from reference TRBV25-1 and TRBJ2-5, reads EADIYQTPRYLVIGTGKKITLECSQTMGHDKMYWYQQDPGMELHLIHYSYGVNSTEKGDLSSESTVSRIRTEHFPLTLESARPSHTSQYLCASSEPGRETQYFGPGTRLLVL.

V usage is TRBV21-1 and J usage is TRBJ1-2. TRBV21-1 is noted as a pseudogene. The CDR3 has 11 amino acids. The CDR3 nucleotides are TGTGCCAGCCCCCAGACCTATGGCTACACCTTC. It is translated as CASPQTYGYTF.

This clonotype was counted between two and nine times. The rearrangement links TRBV5-1 to TRBJ2-2; D may be TRBD2 (6 bases). The germline CDR1 and CDR2 sequences are SGHRS and YFSETQ. Trimming removed 0 bases from V and 8 bases from J, with 17 bases in between. CDR3 size: 16 residues. CDR3 DNA sequence: TGCGCCAGCAGCTTGGCCGGCGGGACGATTTTTGGGGAGCTGTTTTTT. Protein sequence: CASSLAGGTIFGELFF.

The chain is built from TRBV7-2 and TRBJ2-1, with 7 bases identical to TRBD2. Germline CDR1 SGHTA, CDR2 FQGNSA. With V trimmed by 1 base and J by 7 bases, 7 bases remained unmatched. The CDR3 extends over 15 amino acids. The CDR3 coding sequence is TGTGCCAGCAGCTTAGAAGCGGGACCATCAAATGAGCAGTTCTTC. Its protein product is CASSLEAGPSNEQFF.

This clonotype was found many times. The CDR3 DNA sequence: TGTGCCAGCAGTGTAGAAGCGGAGACCTACGAGCAGTACTTC. Amino acids: CASSVEAETYEQYF. V usage is TRBV25-1 and J usage is TRBJ2-7, with a tentative D call TRBD2 (5 bases). Looked up from germline, CDR1 is MGHDK and CDR2 is SYGVNS. With 4 bases removed from V and 2 bases from J, the gap between germline ends came to 12 bases. This CDR3 region has 14 residues.

This clonotype appeared many times. J is TRBJ1-1 and V is TRBV7-2, with D tentatively TRBD1 (5 bases). This CDR3 is 15 amino acids long. Trimming shortened V by 3 bases and J by 0 bases, and 11 bases separated the two germline ends. Germline CDR1 SGHTA, CDR2 FQGNSA. The CDR3 loop is CASSFREAMNTEAFF. DNA for the CDR3: TGTGCCAGCAGCTTCAGGGAGGCCATGAACACTGAAGCTTTCTTT.

Ten or more counts support this clonotype. The chain couples TRBV12-3 or TRBV12-4 to TRBJ2-5; tentative D call: TRBD2 (6 bases). Trimming shortened V by 3 bases and J by 2 bases, and 16 bases separated the two germline ends. The CDR3 is 16 residues long. The CDR3 DNA is TGTGCCAGCAGTTTCCCGAATAGCGGACTTCAAGAGACCCAGTACTTC. Protein sequence: CASSFPNSGLQETQYF.

The gene calls are TRBV20-1 and TRBJ2-7, with D tentatively TRBD1 (6 bases). V was trimmed by 5 bases and J by 6 bases, leaving 17 bases between them. This CDR3 is 13 amino acids long. CDR1 and CDR2 from the germline V gene are DFQATT and SNEGSKA (reference sequence). This CDR3 reads CSAEGGRRGEQYF. CDR3 DNA sequence: TGCAGTGCTGAAGGGGGTAGGCGCGGCGAGCAGTACTTC.

This chain joins TRBV20-1 and TRBJ2-5; 12 positions match TRBD2. Trimming took 5 bases from V and 4 from J; bases not matched to a gene: 8. Germline V CDR1 and CDR2: DFQATT, SNEGSKA (reference sequence). The CDR3 consists of 15 residues. The CDR3 coding sequence is TGCAGTGCTCATATGACTAGCGGGAGTCCAGAGACCCAGTACTTC. Translating it yields CSAHMTSGSPETQYF.

This clonotype was observed a few times. The V and J genes are TRBV5-1 and TRBJ2-7, with a possible D match to TRBD2 (6 bases). Between the trimmed V and J ends, which lost 7 bases and 5 bases, there was a span of 16 bases. The CDR3 covers 13 residues. CDR1 is SGHRS, CDR2 YFSETQ, per germline. DNA for the CDR3: TGCGCCAGCGGAGGGCAGGGCAGCGACGAGCAGTACTTC. Translation: CASGGQGSDEQYF.

Ten or more counts support this clonotype. The genes are TRBV10-3 and TRBJ1-3; the D gene is possibly TRBD1 (6 bases). Trimming cost V 10 bases and J 3 bases, with 13 bases left between them. The length of the CDR3 is 13 residues. CDR1 and CDR2 (germline): ENHRY, SYGVKD. CDR3 coding DNA: TGTGCCACCCACAGGGTGGGTGGAAACACCATATATTTT. This sequence encodes CATHRVGGNTIYF.

The table lists this clonotype with many counts. The chain joins TRBV9 to TRBJ2-7, with 9 bases aligning to TRBD2. J lost 2 bases, V lost 4 bases, and 7 bases had no gene match. This CDR3 contains 15 residues. Germline-derived CDR1 and CDR2 are SGDLS and YYNGEE. In nucleotides, the CDR3 is TGTGCCAGCAGCCCGCAGACTAGCGGTCCCTACGAGCAGTACTTC. This encodes CASSPQTSGPYEQYF.

The chain employs TRBV7-3 and TRBJ2-3; 8 bases match TRBD1. CDR3 size: 17 residues. CDR1 SGHTA and CDR2 FQGTGA come from the germline V gene. V gave up 1 base and J gave up 4 bases; unmatched junction bases: 10. CDR3 loop: CASSLIYRQGASDTQYF. DNA of the CDR3: TGTGCCAGCAGCTTAATTTATCGGCAGGGGGCCTCAGATACGCAGTATTTT.

V and J are TRBV2 and TRBJ2-1; no clear D gene. The CDR3 consists of 11 residues. Trimming took 4 bases from V and 7 from J, leaving 5 bases between them. Germline-derived CDR1 and CDR2 are SNHLY and FYNNEI. CDR3: CASSGENEQFF. The CDR3, as DNA: TGTGCCAGCAGTGGAGAGAATGAGCAGTTCTTC. The full variable domain, in which reference TRBV2 and TRBJ2-1 provide the parts outside the CDR3, is EPEVTQTPSHQVTQMGQEVILRCVPISNHLYFYWYRQILGQKVEFLVSFYNNEISEKSEIFDDQFSVERPDGSNFTLKIRSTKLEDSAMYFCASSGENEQFFGPGTRLTVL.

The J gene is TRBJ1-4, the V gene TRBV7-9; the D is unclear. Trimming took off 6 bases at V and 8 bases at J, with 7 bases between the two ends. This CDR3 has 11 amino acids. Germline assignment: CDR1 SEHNR and CDR2 FQNEAQ (reference sequence). In nucleotides, the CDR3 is TGTGCCAGCAGTGTTAAGGAAAAACTGTTTTTT. This encodes CASSVKEKLFF.

There are a few counts of this clonotype. The chain joins TRBV2 to TRBJ1-2, with a tentative D call TRBD1 (6 bases). Germline V gives CDR1 SNHLY, CDR2 FYNNEI. Trimming took off 7 bases at V and 5 bases at J, with 11 bases between the two ends. This CDR3 contains 12 residues. The CDR3 spells CASNGQLYGYTF. CDR3 DNA: TGTGCCAGCAATGGACAGCTATATGGCTACACCTTC.

This clonotype has ten or more counts. CDR3 region: CASSDGGSLNEQFF. Written as DNA, the CDR3 is TGTGCCAGCAGTGACGGGGGTAGCCTCAATGAGCAGTTCTTC. V and J are TRBV6-4 and TRBJ2-1; D may be TRBD1 or TRBD2 (5 bases each). The CDR3 spans 14 residues. Germline-derived CDR1 and CDR2 are MRHNA and SNTAGT. Trimming removed 2 bases from V and 6 bases from J, with 11 bases in between.